These 17 T cell receptor beta chains came from one sample sequenced in a study of cytomegalovirus exposure and HLA in healthy donors. Primers for the PCR totalled 60 Vbeta and 13 Jbeta. Clones were sequenced by immunoSEQ multiplex PCR, and TCRdb holds only the in-frame ones, with some missing. The sample includes about 200,000 clones, around 80% of them seen just once. The source material was PBMCs. These receptor sequences come from a woman aged 25-40 years in good health and CMV-seropositive.

CDR3 sequence reads: CASSFPPSGPYEQYF. CDR3 nucleotide sequence: TGTGCCAGCAGCTTCCCCCCATCTGGCCCCTACGAGCAGTACTTC. The V call is TRBV7-8, the J call TRBJ2-7; D not certain. Trimming cost V 3 bases and J 2 bases, with 14 bases left between them. The CDR3 is 15 amino acids. Germline-derived CDR1 and CDR2 are SGHVS and FQNEAQ. Combining the CDR3 with reference TRBV7-8 and TRBJ2-7 gives the whole variable domain GAGVSQSPRYKVAKRGQDVALRCDPISGHVSLFWYQQALGQGPEFLTYFQNEAQLDKSGLPSDRFFAERPEGSVSTLKIQRTQQEDSAVYLCASSFPPSGPYEQYFGPGTRLTVT.

The V and J genes are TRBV11-2 and TRBJ2-7; D not certain. V gave up 1 base and J gave up 0 bases, with 10 bases separating them. Germline loops: CDR1 SGHAT, CDR2 FQNNGV. This CDR3 comprises 15 residues. This CDR3 reads CASSLGARSSYEQYF. CDR3 DNA: TGTGCCAGCAGCTTAGGGGCCAGGTCCTCCTACGAGCAGTACTTC.

This chain connects TRBV11-2 to TRBJ1-5; D perhaps matches TRBD1 (6 bases). The V end lost 5 bases, the J end lost 1 base, and 24 bases lay between the germline ends. This CDR3 has 19 amino acids. The germline V gene has CDR1 SGHAT and CDR2 FQNNGV. CDR3 in DNA: TGTGCCAGCAGCCCGGAGGGGGGGTCGGGTTTCGGGAGCAATCAGCCCCAGCATTTT. Translating it yields CASSPEGGSGFGSNQPQHF. The complete variable domain, with remaining parts taken from reference TRBV11-2 and TRBJ1-5, reads EAGVAQSPRYKIIEKRQSVAFWCNPISGHATLYWYQQILGQGPKLLIQFQNNGVVDDSQLPKDRFSAERLKGVDSTLKIQPAKLEDSAVYLCASSPEGGSGFGSNQPQHFGDGTRLSIL.

V gene TRBV10-3 combines with J gene TRBJ2-1, with 7 bases fitting TRBD2. V gave up 6 bases and J gave up 9 bases; unmatched junction bases: 2. Per germline, CDR1 ENHRY and CDR2 SYGVKD. The CDR3 has 11 residues. The CDR3 loop reads CAIRGEGEQFF. CDR3 nucleotides: TGTGCCATCAGGGGGGAGGGTGAGCAGTTCTTC.

The J gene is TRBJ2-1, the V gene TRBV18; 11 bases match TRBD2. V gave up 8 bases and J gave up 4 bases; unmatched junction bases: 10. CDR1 is KGHSH, CDR2 LQKENI, per germline. The CDR3 length is 16 residues. Here the CDR3 reads CASAIRGTSGYNEQFF. The CDR3 nucleotides are TGTGCCAGCGCTATTCGAGGGACTAGCGGATACAATGAGCAGTTCTTC.

The chain employs TRBV5-1 and TRBJ2-6, with D tentatively TRBD1 (7 bases). Germline V gene lookup returns CDR1 SGHRS and CDR2 YFSETQ. The CDR3 runs 17 residues. V was shortened by 0 bases and J by 2 bases, with 12 bases between the two germline ends. The chain's CDR3 is CASSLGGGGAGANVLTF. The DNA for the CDR3 is TGCGCCAGCAGCTTGGGTGGAGGGGGCGCTGGGGCCAACGTCCTGACTTTC.

This clone was seen only a few times. This chain connects TRBV4-3 to TRBJ2-2, with TRBD1 matching over 10 bases. Germline V lookup: CDR1 LGHNA, CDR2 YSLEER. V shed 2 bases and J 6 bases; nucleotides not matched to a gene: 3. The CDR3 totals 15 residues. This CDR3 is CASSQSTGGPGELFF. CDR3 DNA: TGCGCCAGCAGCCAATCGACAGGGGGCCCCGGGGAGCTGTTTTTT.

The count of this clone is one. The genes are TRBV19 and TRBJ2-7; TRBD2 agrees at 10 bases. V shed 5 bases, J shed 5 bases, and the junction held 3 bases outside the gene matches. This CDR3 spans 13 amino acids. Looked up from germline, CDR1 is LNHDA and CDR2 is SQIVND (reference sequence). CDR3 nucleotides: TGTGCCAGTAGTTCTAGCGGGAGCCACGAGCAGTACTTC. Translated, it gives CASSSSGSHEQYF.

The chain combines TRBV20-1 with TRBJ2-1; D gene ambiguous. In germline, CDR1 is DFQATT, CDR2 SNEGSKA (reference sequence). The CDR3 extends over 11 amino acids. The V end was cut by 6 bases, the J end by 7 bases, with 10 bases between. The CDR3 nucleotides are TGCAGTGCCCAACTTTCAAATGAGCAGTTCTTC. Translating gives CSAQLSNEQFF.

J is TRBJ2-3 and V is TRBV7-9; D is ambiguous. Trimming shortened V by 2 bases and J by 1 base, and 10 bases separated the two germline ends. Per the germline V gene, CDR1 is SEHNR and CDR2 is FQNEAQ (reference sequence). This CDR3 is built from 15 residues. The CDR3 reads CASSLRVSGTDTQYF. CDR3 nucleotides: TGTGCCAGCAGCTTACGAGTCAGCGGCACAGATACGCAGTATTTT.

Written as DNA, the CDR3 is TGTGCCAGCAGCGTAGGAACGGGGGTGGGGCCCCAGCATTTT. It is translated as CASSVGTGVGPQHF. This chain connects TRBV9 to TRBJ1-5, with a possible D match to TRBD1 (5 bases). Trimming stripped 0 bases from V and 9 bases from J, with 13 bases between. This CDR3 is 14 amino acids long. CDR1 and CDR2 from the germline V gene are SGDLS and YYNGEE.

The gene calls are TRBV7-2 and TRBJ2-2; maybe TRBD2 (6 bases). V was cut by 0 bases and J by 6 bases, with 20 bases left in between. The CDR3 contains 18 residues. In germline, CDR1 is SGHTA, CDR2 FQGNSA. The CDR3 spells CASSLAPVIRRAAGELFF. CDR3 bases: TGTGCCAGCAGCTTAGCCCCGGTTATTCGGAGGGCCGCCGGGGAGCTGTTTTTT.

The count of this clone is one. This chain connects TRBV5-8 to TRBJ2-5; 9 nucleotides align to TRBD1. The V gene end was trimmed by 4 bases and the J gene end by 2 bases; junction bases not matched to a gene: 3. The CDR3 runs to 14 residues. Germline CDR1 SGHTS, CDR2 YDEGEE. CDR3 nucleotide sequence: TGTGCCAGCAGCAGGGACAGGGTTCAAGAGACCCAGTACTTC. This translates into CASSRDRVQETQYF.

The V gene is TRBV9, the J gene TRBJ1-2, with 7 bases aligning to TRBD1. CDR3 length equals 17 residues. The V segment lost 4 bases and the J segment 4 bases; nucleotides outside the gene matches: 16. Per the germline V gene, CDR1 is SGDLS and CDR2 is YYNGEE. The CDR3 sequence is CASSSQQERGRFYGYTF. In DNA form, the CDR3 reads TGTGCCAGCAGCTCCCAGCAGGAGAGGGGGCGATTCTATGGCTACACCTTC.

This clone turned up a few times. The chain joins TRBV11-2 to TRBJ2-1, with 11 bases fitting TRBD1. Trimming took 5 bases from V and 4 from J; bases not matched to a gene: 10. The germline CDR1 and CDR2 sequences are SGHAT and FQNNGV. This CDR3 contains 17 residues. This CDR3 reads CASSPPLRDRGYNEQFF. The CDR3 nucleotides read TGTGCCAGCAGCCCACCCCTCCGGGACAGGGGGTACAATGAGCAGTTCTTC.

The V call is TRBV4-3, the J call TRBJ2-7; a possible D gene is TRBD1 (6 bases). Looked up from germline, CDR1 is LGHNA and CDR2 is YSLEER. This CDR3 spans 16 amino acids. The V end lost 0 bases, the J end lost 7 bases, and 19 bases lay between the germline ends. CDR3 in amino acids: CASSQDRGIGGSEQYF. Here the CDR3 DNA reads TGCGCCAGCAGCCAAGACAGGGGAATAGGTGGAAGTGAGCAGTACTTC.

The chain has TRBV9 and TRBJ1-4; TRBD1 matches 8 bases. The CDR3 sequence is 15 residues long. V shed 4 bases and J 5 bases; nucleotides not matched to a gene: 7. The germline gives CDR1 SGDLS, CDR2 YYNGEE. This chain's CDR3 is CASSWGGTGNEKLFF. Written as DNA, the CDR3 is TGTGCCAGCAGCTGGGGGGGGACAGGAAATGAAAAACTGTTTTTT.